These 18 T cell receptor beta chains originate from one sample sequenced in a study of T cells in Graves' hyperthyroidism and ophthalmopathy. Regions amplified from RNA transcripts were the TCR beta CDR3 regions. With the HTBI primer set, the TCR CDR3 went through a first round of RT-PCR. TCRdb analysed the multiplex PCR reads with MiXCR anew, one entry per CDR3 protein. Of a few hundred thousand distinct CDR3 sequences in the sample, 15% to 20% were seen once. Sequenced input: blood. These receptors were collected from a young woman with Graves' ophthalmopathy.

The sample holds many counts of this clonotype. The chain is built from TRBV5-4 and TRBJ1-1; the D is unclear. CDR1 is SGHNT, CDR2 YYREEE, per germline (reference sequence). Between the trimmed V and J ends, which lost 3 bases and 0 bases, there was a span of 12 bases. The CDR3 is 15 amino acids. The CDR3 loop is CASSSGDAMNTEAFF. CDR3 nucleotides: TGTGCCAGCAGCTCCGGCGACGCGATGAACACTGAAGCTTTCTTT.

This clonotype was found a few times. This chain joins TRBV19 and TRBJ2-7, with 8 bases aligning to TRBD2. This CDR3 contains 14 residues. Unmatched junction bases numbered 10, after V lost 6 bases and J lost 6 bases. Germline V gene sequence: CDR1 LNHDA, CDR2 SQIVND (reference sequence). The CDR3 sequence: CASSVPGLVSEQYF. The CDR3 nucleotides read TGTGCCAGTAGCGTCCCGGGACTAGTGAGCGAGCAGTACTTC.

This clonotype has just a few counts. The rearrangement joins TRBV27 to TRBJ2-2; 9 bases match TRBD2. Per germline, CDR1 MNHEY and CDR2 SMNVEV (reference sequence). The CDR3 has 17 amino acids. Unmatched junction bases numbered 11, after V lost 2 bases and J lost 7 bases. The CDR3 bases are TGTGCCAGCAGTTTAGTCGGCGGGAGGGCCCTCGGCGGGGAGCTGTTTTTT. Amino acids: CASSLVGGRALGGELFF.

This clonotype has more than one count but fewer than ten. The rearrangement links TRBV6-1 to TRBJ2-7; TRBD1 matches 9 bases. V gave up 7 bases and J gave up 2 bases; unmatched junction bases: 6. Germline V gives CDR1 MNHNS, CDR2 SASEGT. This CDR3 spans 14 amino acids. This chain's CDR3 is CASNPRQGAYEQYF. The CDR3 DNA sequence: TGTGCCAGCAACCCCAGACAGGGGGCCTACGAGCAGTACTTC.

The rearrangement links TRBV24-1 to TRBJ1-5, with 7 bases aligning to TRBD1. CDR3 length: 14 amino acids. Per germline, CDR1 KGHDR and CDR2 SFDVKD. V shed 5 bases, J shed 3 bases, and the junction held 3 bases outside the gene matches. CDR3 loop: CATSGTGDNQPQHF. Here the CDR3 DNA reads TGTGCCACCAGTGGTACAGGGGACAATCAGCCCCAGCATTTT.

This clonotype showed up many times. The chain has TRBV28 and TRBJ1-2; D unclear. There are 15 residues in the CDR3. Trimming cost V 2 bases and J 4 bases, with 14 bases left between them. CDR1 is MDHEN, CDR2 SYDVKM, per germline. CDR3: CASSLTSIFTYGYTF. In nucleotides, the CDR3 is TGTGCCAGCAGTTTAACTTCGATTTTTACCTATGGCTACACCTTC.

A few counts support this clonotype. The CDR3 DNA is TGTGCCAGCAGCGGCCGGGCTAAATCTTCTTCCACCTTC. Its protein product is CASSGRAKSSSTF. The V and J genes are TRBV11-2 and TRBJ1-2, with unresolved D. V lost 5 bases to trimming and J lost 13 bases, with 20 bases between them. CDR3 size: 13 residues. The germline gives CDR1 SGHAT, CDR2 FQNNGV. The whole variable domain, filled in from reference TRBV11-2 and TRBJ1-2, reads EAGVAQSPRYKIIEKRQSVAFWCNPISGHATLYWYQQILGQGPKLLIQFQNNGVVDDSQLPKDRFSAERLKGVDSTLKIQPAKLEDSAVYLCASSGRAKSSSTFGSGTRLTVV.

V and J are TRBV19 and TRBJ1-2; D uncertain. The CDR3 is 11 amino acids. CDR1 is LNHDA, CDR2 SQIVND, per germline (reference sequence). Trimming shortened V by 8 bases and J by 0 bases, and 4 bases separated the two germline ends. CDR3 nucleotides: TGTGCCAGTGGAGCTAACTATGGCTACACCTTC. This sequence encodes CASGANYGYTF.

This clonotype was observed a few times. The J gene is TRBJ2-2, the V gene TRBV25-1, with 7 bases that match TRBD1. The junction had 3 bases not matched to a gene; V was cut back by 8 bases and J by 6 bases. Germline assignment: CDR1 MGHDK and CDR2 SYGVNS. The CDR3 consists of 12 residues. Here the CDR3 DNA reads TGTGCCAGCCGCACAGGGGCCGGGGAGCTGTTTTTT. Translated, it gives CASRTGAGELFF.

This clonotype appeared many times. The chain carries TRBV28 and TRBJ2-7; 13 bases align to TRBD2. The CDR3 loop spans 14 amino acids. J gave up 6 bases and V 5 bases, and 4 bases lay outside the gene matches. Germline loops: CDR1 MDHEN, CDR2 SYDVKM. The CDR3 nucleotides read TGTGCCAGCAGTCAGACTAGCGGGAGGAGCGAGCAGTACTTC. Translating it yields CASSQTSGRSEQYF.

This clonotype was observed at least ten times. This rearrangement joins TRBV2 to TRBJ1-5, with 8 bases identical to TRBD1. Losses at the gene ends were 1 base for V and 6 bases for J; bases not matched to a gene: 5. CDR3 length equals 15 residues. Germline loops: CDR1 SNHLY, CDR2 FYNNEI. The CDR3 nucleotides read TGTGCCAGCAGTGAAGGGACAGGGCCGGGTCAGCCCCAGCATTTT. This translates into CASSEGTGPGQPQHF. Drawing the rest from reference TRBV2 and TRBJ1-5, the complete variable domain is EPEVTQTPSHQVTQMGQEVILRCVPISNHLYFYWYRQILGQKVEFLVSFYNNEISEKSEIFDDQFSVERPDGSNFTLKIRSTKLEDSAMYFCASSEGTGPGQPQHFGDGTRLSIL.

The rearrangement uses TRBV12-3 or TRBV12-4 and TRBJ1-2, with unresolved D. The germline V and J ends were trimmed by 3 bases and 8 bases, with 7 bases remaining between them. The CDR3 runs to 11 residues. CDR3: CASSFQTGYTF. As DNA, the CDR3 is TGTGCCAGCAGTTTCCAGACGGGCTACACCTTC.

This clonotype was seen many times. The chain is built from TRBV20-1 and TRBJ2-7, with a tentative D call TRBD1 (6 bases). Trimming took 0 bases from V and 2 from J, leaving 11 bases between them. The CDR3 has 14 residues. The germline V gene has CDR1 DFQATT and CDR2 SNEGSKA (reference sequence). The CDR3 sequence: CSARDAGTPYEQYF. CDR3 DNA sequence: TGCAGTGCTAGAGACGCCGGGACACCCTACGAGCAGTACTTC.

This clonotype was seen more than once but under ten times. The CDR3 loop reads CASSLSLANEQFF. The CDR3 region has the DNA TGTGCCAGCAGCCTTAGTCTAGCGAACGAGCAGTTCTTC. The chain is built from TRBV3-1 and TRBJ2-1; tentative D call: TRBD2 (6 bases). Trimming stripped 4 bases from V and 10 bases from J, with 14 bases between. CDR1 and CDR2 from the germline V gene are LGHDT and YNNKEL (reference sequence). The CDR3 is made up of 13 amino acids.

This clonotype was seen repeatedly, ten times or more. The chain uses TRBV20-1 and TRBJ2-3; D gene uncertain. The CDR3 is 14 amino acids. Between the trimmed V and J ends, which lost 5 bases and 2 bases, there was a span of 14 bases. CDR1 and CDR2 (germline): DFQATT, SNEGSKA (reference sequence). The CDR3 protein is CSAVSQLTTDTQYF. Written as DNA, the CDR3 is TGCAGTGCTGTCAGCCAATTGACCACAGATACGCAGTATTTT.

This clonotype was picked up many times. This chain connects TRBV11-2 to TRBJ2-7, with TRBD2 matching over 13 bases. V lost 5 bases, J lost 5 bases, and 6 bases stayed unmatched. Per the germline V gene, CDR1 is SGHAT and CDR2 is FQNNGV. CDR3 length: 15 residues. The CDR3 bases are TGTGCCAGCAGCCCCCGGACTAGCGGGAGCGACGAGCAGTACTTC. Translation: CASSPRTSGSDEQYF.

The rearrangement links TRBV6-2 or TRBV6-3 to TRBJ2-1; D call uncertain. Germline V gene data show CDR1 as MNHEY and CDR2 as SVGEGT. The CDR3 covers 14 residues. V was trimmed by 0 bases and J by 2 bases, leaving 5 bases between them. Here the CDR3 reads CASSYSEAYNEQFF. In DNA, the CDR3 is TGTGCCAGCAGTTACTCAGAAGCCTACAATGAGCAGTTCTTC.

This clonotype was detected only a few times. The chain couples TRBV6-4 to TRBJ2-1, with 10 bases identical to TRBD2. The trim removed 3 bases at V and 9 bases at J, leaving 5 bases unmatched. CDR3 length: 14 amino acids. Germline loops: CDR1 MRHNA, CDR2 SNTAGT. The CDR3 protein is CASSELAGSGEQFF. DNA of the CDR3: TGTGCCAGCAGTGAACTAGCGGGGTCCGGTGAGCAGTTCTTC.